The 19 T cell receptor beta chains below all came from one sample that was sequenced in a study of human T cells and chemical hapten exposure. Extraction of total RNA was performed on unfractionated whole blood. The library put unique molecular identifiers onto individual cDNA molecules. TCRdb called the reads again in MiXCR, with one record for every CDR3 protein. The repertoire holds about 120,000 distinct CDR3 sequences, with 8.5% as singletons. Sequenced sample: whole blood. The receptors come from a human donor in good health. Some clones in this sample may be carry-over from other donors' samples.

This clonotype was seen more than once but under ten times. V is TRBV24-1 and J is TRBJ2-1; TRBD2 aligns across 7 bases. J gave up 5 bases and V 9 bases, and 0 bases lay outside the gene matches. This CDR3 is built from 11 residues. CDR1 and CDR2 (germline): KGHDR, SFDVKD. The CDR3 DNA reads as TGTGCCACCGGGGGGGACAATGAGCAGTTCTTC. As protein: CATGGDNEQFF.

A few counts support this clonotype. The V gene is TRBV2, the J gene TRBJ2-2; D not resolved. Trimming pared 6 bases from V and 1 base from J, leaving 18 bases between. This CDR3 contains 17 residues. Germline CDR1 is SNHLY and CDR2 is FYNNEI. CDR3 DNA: TGTGCCAGCAGCCGACCCAGACTTGCCGAGAACACCGGGGAGCTGTTTTTT. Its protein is CASSRPRLAENTGELFF.

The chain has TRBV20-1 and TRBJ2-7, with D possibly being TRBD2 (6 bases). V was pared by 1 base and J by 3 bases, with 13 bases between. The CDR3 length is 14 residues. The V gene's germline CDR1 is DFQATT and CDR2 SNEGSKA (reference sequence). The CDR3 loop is CSARGGLARYEQYF. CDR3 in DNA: TGCAGTGCTAGAGGAGGCCTAGCGCGCTACGAGCAGTACTTC.

The CDR3 protein is CASSQTSMGGAETQYF. DNA of the CDR3: TGCGCCAGCAGCCAAACTAGCATGGGGGGGGCTGAGACCCAGTACTTC. The rearrangement uses TRBV4-3 and TRBJ2-5; perhaps TRBD2 as D (7 bases). This CDR3 spans 16 amino acids. V shed 2 bases and J shed 5 bases, with 18 bases lying between them. Germline V gene data show CDR1 as LGHNA and CDR2 as YSLEER.

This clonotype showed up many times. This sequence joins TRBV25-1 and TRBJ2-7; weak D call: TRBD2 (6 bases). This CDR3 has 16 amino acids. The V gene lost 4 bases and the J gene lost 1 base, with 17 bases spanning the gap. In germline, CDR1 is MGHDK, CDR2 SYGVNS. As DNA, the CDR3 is TGTGCCAGCAGTGTGGGAGCCGGGACTGTATCCTACGAGCAGTACTTC. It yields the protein CASSVGAGTVSYEQYF.

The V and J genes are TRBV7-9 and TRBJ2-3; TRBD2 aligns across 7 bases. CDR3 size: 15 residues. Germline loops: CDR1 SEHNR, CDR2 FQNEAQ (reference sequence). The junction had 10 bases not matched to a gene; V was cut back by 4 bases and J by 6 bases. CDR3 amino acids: CASSSFREGRDTQYF. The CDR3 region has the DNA TGTGCCAGCAGCTCTTTCAGGGAGGGCCGGGATACGCAGTATTTT.

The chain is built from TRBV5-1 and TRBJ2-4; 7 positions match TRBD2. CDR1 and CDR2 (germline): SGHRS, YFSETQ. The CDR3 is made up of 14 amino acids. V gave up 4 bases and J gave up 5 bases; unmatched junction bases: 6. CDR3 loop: CASSVSLAENIQYF. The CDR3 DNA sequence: TGCGCCAGCAGCGTGAGTCTAGCGGAAAACATTCAGTACTTC.

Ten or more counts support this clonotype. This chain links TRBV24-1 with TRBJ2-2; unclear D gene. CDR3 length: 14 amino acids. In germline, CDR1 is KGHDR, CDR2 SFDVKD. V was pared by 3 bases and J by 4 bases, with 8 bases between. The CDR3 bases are TGTGCCACCAGTGATCCGGACGGCACCGGGGAGCTGTTTTTT. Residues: CATSDPDGTGELFF.

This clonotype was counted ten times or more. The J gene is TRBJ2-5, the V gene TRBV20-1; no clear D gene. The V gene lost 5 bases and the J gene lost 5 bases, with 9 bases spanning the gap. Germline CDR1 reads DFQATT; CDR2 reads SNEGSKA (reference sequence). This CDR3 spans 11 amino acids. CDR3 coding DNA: TGCAGTGCTGGACCCGTGGAGACCCAGTACTTC. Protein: CSAGPVETQYF.

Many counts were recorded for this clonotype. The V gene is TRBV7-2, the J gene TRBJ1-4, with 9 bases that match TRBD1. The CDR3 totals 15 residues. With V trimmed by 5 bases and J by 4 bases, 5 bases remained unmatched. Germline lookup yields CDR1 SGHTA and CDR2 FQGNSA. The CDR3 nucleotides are TGTGCCAGCAGCATACAGGGGGCCGATAATGAAAAACTGTTTTTT. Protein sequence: CASSIQGADNEKLFF.

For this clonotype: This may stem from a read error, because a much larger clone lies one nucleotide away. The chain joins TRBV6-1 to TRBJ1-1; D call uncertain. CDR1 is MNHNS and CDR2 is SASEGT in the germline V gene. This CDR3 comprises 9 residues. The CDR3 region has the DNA TGTGTCAGCAGTCCCCCGACGAACTTT. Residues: CVSSPPTNF.

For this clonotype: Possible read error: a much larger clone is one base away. CDR3 loop: CASSRPDRSDNQPQHF. CDR3 nucleotides: TGCGCCAGCAGTCGCCCGGACAGGTCTGATAATCAGCCCCAGCATTTT. The chain has TRBV23-1 and TRBJ1-5; 7 bases line up with TRBD1. TRBV23-1 is reported as an ORF; its role is uncertain. The CDR3 has 16 residues. Trimming at V came to 4 bases and at J to 4 bases, leaving 10 bases not matched to a gene.

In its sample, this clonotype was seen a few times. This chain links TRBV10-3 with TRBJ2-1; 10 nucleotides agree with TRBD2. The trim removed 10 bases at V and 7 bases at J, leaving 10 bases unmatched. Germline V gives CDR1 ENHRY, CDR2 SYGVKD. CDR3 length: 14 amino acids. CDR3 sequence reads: CATTSGGASNEQFF. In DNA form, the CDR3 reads TGTGCCACCACAAGCGGGGGGGCTAGTAATGAGCAGTTCTTC.

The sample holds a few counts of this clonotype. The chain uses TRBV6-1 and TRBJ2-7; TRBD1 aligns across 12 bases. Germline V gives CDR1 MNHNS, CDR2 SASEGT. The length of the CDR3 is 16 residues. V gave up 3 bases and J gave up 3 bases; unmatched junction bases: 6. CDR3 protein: CASSDTGTGGIYEQYF. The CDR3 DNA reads TGTGCCAGCAGTGACACCGGGACAGGGGGCATCTACGAGCAGTACTTC.

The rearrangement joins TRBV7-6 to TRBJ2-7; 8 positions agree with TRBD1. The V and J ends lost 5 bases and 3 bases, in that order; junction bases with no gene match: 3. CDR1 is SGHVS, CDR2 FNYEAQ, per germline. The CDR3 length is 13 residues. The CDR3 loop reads CASSLGQVYEQYF. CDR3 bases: TGTGCCAGCAGCCTGGGACAGGTCTACGAGCAGTACTTC.

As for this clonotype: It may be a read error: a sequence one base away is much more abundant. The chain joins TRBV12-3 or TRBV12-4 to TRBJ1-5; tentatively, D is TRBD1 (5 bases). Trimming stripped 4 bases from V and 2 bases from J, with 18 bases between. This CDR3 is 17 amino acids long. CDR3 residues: CASSSSGGLVGNQPQHF. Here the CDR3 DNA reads TGTGCCAGCAGTTCGAGTGGGGGGTTAGTAGGCAATCAGCCCCAGCATTTT.

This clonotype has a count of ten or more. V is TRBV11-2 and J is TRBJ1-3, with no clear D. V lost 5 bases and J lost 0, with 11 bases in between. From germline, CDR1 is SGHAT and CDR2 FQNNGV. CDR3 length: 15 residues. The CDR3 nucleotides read TGTGCCAGCAGCCCACCAGGATTCTCTGGAAACACCATATATTTT. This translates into CASSPPGFSGNTIYF.

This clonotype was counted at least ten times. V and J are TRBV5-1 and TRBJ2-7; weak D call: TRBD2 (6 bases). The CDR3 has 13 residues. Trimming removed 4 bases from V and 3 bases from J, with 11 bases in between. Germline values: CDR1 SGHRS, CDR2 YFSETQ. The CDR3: CASSTGTVYEQYF. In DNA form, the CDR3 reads TGCGCCAGCAGCACCGGGACTGTCTACGAGCAGTACTTC.

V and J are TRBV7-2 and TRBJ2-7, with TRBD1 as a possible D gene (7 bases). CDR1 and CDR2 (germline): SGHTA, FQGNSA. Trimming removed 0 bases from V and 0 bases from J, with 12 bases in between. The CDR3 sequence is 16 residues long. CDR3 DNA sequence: TGTGCCAGCAGCTTAGCGGGGGGACAGAGCTCCTACGAGCAGTACTTC. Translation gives CASSLAGGQSSYEQYF.